This T cell receptor beta chain was observed in a study of CD8 T cells in ankylosing spondylitis. Study-level results: Typical of ankylosing spondylitis blood, it appeared, was a TCR beta motif of fewer than ten highly homologous variants. According to the report, clones linked to the disease were significantly enriched in matched synovial fluid samples taken from ankylosing spondylitis patients.

CDR1 ENHRY and CDR2 SYGVKD come from the germline V gene. CDR3 length equals 14 residues. V was cut by 6 bases and J by 5 bases, with 13 bases left in between. Scientists made TCR beta libraries using quantitative 5'-RACE with molecular barcodes. TCRdb fed the 5' RACE reads into MiXCR, producing one record per CDR3 protein. Counted here are fewer than 400,000 distinct CDR3 sequences, about 15% occurring once; the ten biggest clones make up about 1%. In regard to this clonotype: The antigen remains unidentified.

Sequenced sample: blood, either unsorted or a sorted T cell fraction (not recorded which). The receptor's source is a male donor with ankylosing spondylitis or in good health (not recorded which). This chain connects TRBV10-3 to TRBJ2-2; possibly TRBD1 for D (6 bases). CDR3: CAISPITGTGELFF. The CDR3 DNA follows: TGTGCCATCAGCCCTATTACAGGGACCGGGGAGCTGTTTTTT.